A single sample gave rise to the 9 T cell receptor beta chains below, sequenced in a study of TET2 disruption in CD19-targeted CAR T cells. Specified treatment: autologous CTL019 cells: CD19 CAR with 4-1BB and CD3 zeta domains. No antigens are known for them. Sequencing used immunoSEQ multiplex PCR; TCRdb keeps in-frame clones, though not all of them. Recorded here are 25,000 or so clones; the top ten clones represent 1.9%. This specimen consisted of CD8- CAR+ T cells sorted from cultured blood T cells, obtained for CD19 CAR T cell therapy. The sample's subset: CD8-negative CAR-positive T cells from the infusion product. The receptors originated from a man between 65 and 85 years old with chronic lymphocytic leukemia.

In regard to this clone: Read coverage stops 3 residues before the CDR3 terminus; the germline J gene supplies the remainder. The rearrangement links TRBV29-1 to TRBJ2-1; a weak D match, TRBD2 (6 bases). Per germline, CDR1 SQVTM and CDR2 ANQGSEA. The CDR3 covers 15 residues. V lost 5 bases, J lost 6 bases, and 20 bases lay in between. The DNA read from the CDR3 is TGCAGCGTTAGGACAACTGGCGGGGTTCCCAATGAG. The encoded protein is CSVRTTGGVPNE. The whole CDR3 sequence reads CSVRTTGGVPNEQFF.

A note on this clone: The read halts 3 residues ahead of the CDR3 end, with the missing end drawn from the germline J gene. V gene TRBV4-2 combines with J gene TRBJ2-4, with 11 positions matching TRBD1. In germline, CDR1 is LGHNA, CDR2 YNFKEQ. The CDR3 runs to 17 residues. CDR3: CASSQVGGQGALGGQYF. CDR3 bases read: TGTGCCAGCAGCCAAGTAGGTGGACAGGGGGCCCTCGGGGGT.

Note on this clone: From the germline J gene comes the end of the CDR3, since the read stops 3 residues before it. The chain employs TRBV4-1 and TRBJ2-7, with 15 bases lining up with TRBD2. The germline V gene encodes CDR1 MGHRA and CDR2 YSYEKL. The junction had 2 bases not matched to a gene; V was cut back by 4 bases and J by 4 bases. This CDR3 has 15 residues. CDR3 in amino acids: CASSRTSGGGYEQYF. The DNA read from the CDR3 is TGCGCCAGCAGCCGGACTAGCGGGGGGGGTTACGAG.

As for this clone: The read halts 3 residues ahead of the CDR3 end, with the missing end drawn from the germline J gene. V and J are TRBV19 and TRBJ2-1, with 8 bases that match TRBD1. The CDR3 extends over 15 amino acids. J lost 7 bases, V lost 1 base, and 6 bases had no gene match. Germline CDR1 and CDR2: LNHDA and SQIVND (reference sequence). CDR3 sequence: CASSIAATGVNEQFF. The sequenced part of the CDR3 DNA is TGTGCCAGTAGTATAGCGGCGACAGGGGTGAATGAG.

Note on this clone: The DNA ends 3 residues before the CDR3 does, and the rest of the CDR3 is filled in from the germline J gene. The V call is TRBV19, the J call TRBJ1-2, with D hard to call. The CDR3 totals 14 residues. The V and J ends lost 7 bases and 5 bases respectively, with 17 bases between them. Germline V gene sequence: CDR1 LNHDA, CDR2 SQIVND (reference sequence). Partial CDR3 DNA: TGTGCCAGTATGGCCCTCGGGGAATGGTATGGC. This gives the protein CASMALGEWYG. The entire CDR3 protein reads CASMALGEWYGYTF.

About this clone itself: The DNA ends 3 residues before the CDR3 does, and the rest of the CDR3 is filled in from the germline J gene. The V call is TRBV5-1, the J call TRBJ1-6; no definite D call. The CDR3 is 12 residues long. Germline V gene sequence: CDR1 SGHRS, CDR2 YFSETQ. Between the trimmed V and J ends, which lost 4 bases and 5 bases, there was a span of 4 bases. The CDR3 bases that were read are TGCGCCAGCAGCCTAGATAATTCACCC. It codes for CASSLDNSP. The complete CDR3 reads CASSLDNSPLHF.

The CDR3 sequence is CASSTDSLSVGYTF. CDR3 DNA (partial): TGTGCCAGTAGTACCGACAGCCTTAGTGTGGGC. The chain is built from TRBV19 and TRBJ1-2, with TRBD1 as a possible D gene (5 bases). The CDR3 end is not reached by the read, which stops 3 residues before it; the germline J gene fills it in. The CDR3 consists of 14 residues. The germline V gene has CDR1 LNHDA and CDR2 SQIVND (reference sequence).

As regards this clone: The read is 3 residues too short to cover the CDR3 end, so that end is filled in from the germline J gene. The chain carries TRBV18 and TRBJ1-2, with a tentative D call TRBD1 (5 bases). The CDR3 contains 15 residues. From germline, CDR1 is KGHSH and CDR2 LQKENI. Incomplete CDR3 DNA: TGTGCCAGCTCACCAACTAGCGGGGGGTCCTACGAC. Encoded protein: CASSPTSGGSYD. The full CDR3 reads CASSPTSGGSYDYTF. Full variable domain (remainder filled in from reference TRBV18 and TRBJ1-2): NAGVMQNPRHLVRRRGQEARLRCSPMKGHSHVYWYRQLPEEGLKFMVYLQKENIIDESGMPKERFSAEFPKEGPSILRIQQVVRGDSAAYFCASSPTSGGSYDYTFGSGTRLTVV.

The CDR3 here is CASSIEASGTSTDTYTF. CDR3 bases read: TGTGCCAGTAGTATAGAGGCCAGCGGGACTAGCACAGATACC. The J gene is TRBJ1-2, the V gene TRBV19, with D perhaps TRBD1 (5 bases). The read ends 3 residues before the CDR3 terminus; that terminus is restored from the germline J gene. Germline loops: CDR1 LNHDA, CDR2 SQIVND (reference sequence). This CDR3 has 17 residues.